Given below is one TCR beta chain in context. What it recognizes is unknown. Germline V lookup: CDR1 SGHTA, CDR2 FQGNSA. The germline V and J ends were trimmed by 2 bases and 2 bases, with 16 bases remaining between them. The CDR3 consists of 16 residues. The sample is drawn from a study of CD8+CD57+ T cells in acquired aplastic anemia. Overall study: Where healthy donors were concerned, CD4+ cells averaged roughly 11 million reads.

Researchers used genomic DNA as the template to profile TCR beta VDJ and CDR3. TCRdb processed the reads anew with MiXCR; each CDR3 protein has one entry. The sample consists of around 170,000 distinct CDR3 sequences, 55% to 70% of them appearing once. Study-level findings and limits: There were over 25 CD8+ CDR3 sequences that occurred in both patients and controls.

Specimen: sorted CD4+, CD8+, or CD8+CD57+ T cells (not recorded which) from PBMCs. V is TRBV7-2 and J is TRBJ2-7, with D unresolved. This clonotype was obtained from a human donor in good health. The CDR3 DNA reads TGTGCCAGCAGCTTAATCGCGTTGGACGGACCCTACGAGCAGTACTTC. Encoded protein: CASSLIALDGPYEQYF.